The T cell receptor (beta chain) described here comes from a study of cytomegalovirus exposure and HLA in healthy donors. Study overall: In a later analysis, the 100 to 150 validation repertoires were reported to have used the same platform as the roughly 670 first-cohort repertoires. Overall study results and limits: Rare sequences made up most TCRs, while some public TCRs were found in many donors.

Turning to this clone: Its antigen is unidentified.

Generated by immunoSEQ multiplex PCR, the TCRdb table keeps only in-frame clones and is missing some. The sample carries more than 65,000 clones, approximately 96% recorded once. CDR1 is KGHSH, CDR2 LQKENI, per germline. Trimming took off 5 bases at V and 0 bases at J, with 11 bases between the two ends. This CDR3 has 16 residues. This chain links TRBV18 with TRBJ1-6, with D uncertain. The receptor comes from a woman between 18 and 30 years old in good health and CMV-seronegative. The sample was PBMCs. In DNA form, the CDR3 reads TGTGCCAGCTCATCTCTGGGGAGCTCCTATAATTCACCCCTCCACTTT. Its protein is CASSSLGSSYNSPLHF. The complete variable domain, with remaining parts taken from reference TRBV18 and TRBJ1-6, reads NAGVMQNPRHLVRRRGQEARLRCSPMKGHSHVYWYRQLPEEGLKFMVYLQKENIIDESGMPKERFSAEFPKEGPSILRIQQVVRGDSAAYFCASSSLGSSYNSPLHFGNGTRLTVT.